The clone carrying this T cell receptor beta chain came up a few times. Its specificity is unknown. Germline lookup yields CDR1 SGHDN and CDR2 FVKESK. CDR3 length: 14 residues. V lost 1 base and J 7 bases, leaving 13 bases between the germline ends. This entry comes from a study of PD-L1 blockade in urothelial cancer. In the study overall: Prior exposure to chemotherapy in patients amounted to 0 to 3 regimens received. Study-level findings and limits: When pretreatment blood TCR clonality was below the median, it predicted better survival.

Sequenced by immunoSEQ multiplex PCR; TCRdb stores in-frame clones only, minus some. This sample has 66,000 or so clones, with 85% to 90% found just once. Time point noted: peripheral blood 6 weeks after treatment start. The sequenced sample was PBMCs, obtained around atezolizumab (anti-PD-L1) treatment. The rearrangement uses TRBV14 and TRBJ1-2, with D maybe TRBD1 (5 bases). This clonotype originated in a man between 60 and 75 years old with urothelial cancer. CDR3 DNA: TGTGCCAGCAGCCAAGTAGGAGGGAGGGGTGGCTACACCTTC. It is translated as CASSQVGGRGGYTF.